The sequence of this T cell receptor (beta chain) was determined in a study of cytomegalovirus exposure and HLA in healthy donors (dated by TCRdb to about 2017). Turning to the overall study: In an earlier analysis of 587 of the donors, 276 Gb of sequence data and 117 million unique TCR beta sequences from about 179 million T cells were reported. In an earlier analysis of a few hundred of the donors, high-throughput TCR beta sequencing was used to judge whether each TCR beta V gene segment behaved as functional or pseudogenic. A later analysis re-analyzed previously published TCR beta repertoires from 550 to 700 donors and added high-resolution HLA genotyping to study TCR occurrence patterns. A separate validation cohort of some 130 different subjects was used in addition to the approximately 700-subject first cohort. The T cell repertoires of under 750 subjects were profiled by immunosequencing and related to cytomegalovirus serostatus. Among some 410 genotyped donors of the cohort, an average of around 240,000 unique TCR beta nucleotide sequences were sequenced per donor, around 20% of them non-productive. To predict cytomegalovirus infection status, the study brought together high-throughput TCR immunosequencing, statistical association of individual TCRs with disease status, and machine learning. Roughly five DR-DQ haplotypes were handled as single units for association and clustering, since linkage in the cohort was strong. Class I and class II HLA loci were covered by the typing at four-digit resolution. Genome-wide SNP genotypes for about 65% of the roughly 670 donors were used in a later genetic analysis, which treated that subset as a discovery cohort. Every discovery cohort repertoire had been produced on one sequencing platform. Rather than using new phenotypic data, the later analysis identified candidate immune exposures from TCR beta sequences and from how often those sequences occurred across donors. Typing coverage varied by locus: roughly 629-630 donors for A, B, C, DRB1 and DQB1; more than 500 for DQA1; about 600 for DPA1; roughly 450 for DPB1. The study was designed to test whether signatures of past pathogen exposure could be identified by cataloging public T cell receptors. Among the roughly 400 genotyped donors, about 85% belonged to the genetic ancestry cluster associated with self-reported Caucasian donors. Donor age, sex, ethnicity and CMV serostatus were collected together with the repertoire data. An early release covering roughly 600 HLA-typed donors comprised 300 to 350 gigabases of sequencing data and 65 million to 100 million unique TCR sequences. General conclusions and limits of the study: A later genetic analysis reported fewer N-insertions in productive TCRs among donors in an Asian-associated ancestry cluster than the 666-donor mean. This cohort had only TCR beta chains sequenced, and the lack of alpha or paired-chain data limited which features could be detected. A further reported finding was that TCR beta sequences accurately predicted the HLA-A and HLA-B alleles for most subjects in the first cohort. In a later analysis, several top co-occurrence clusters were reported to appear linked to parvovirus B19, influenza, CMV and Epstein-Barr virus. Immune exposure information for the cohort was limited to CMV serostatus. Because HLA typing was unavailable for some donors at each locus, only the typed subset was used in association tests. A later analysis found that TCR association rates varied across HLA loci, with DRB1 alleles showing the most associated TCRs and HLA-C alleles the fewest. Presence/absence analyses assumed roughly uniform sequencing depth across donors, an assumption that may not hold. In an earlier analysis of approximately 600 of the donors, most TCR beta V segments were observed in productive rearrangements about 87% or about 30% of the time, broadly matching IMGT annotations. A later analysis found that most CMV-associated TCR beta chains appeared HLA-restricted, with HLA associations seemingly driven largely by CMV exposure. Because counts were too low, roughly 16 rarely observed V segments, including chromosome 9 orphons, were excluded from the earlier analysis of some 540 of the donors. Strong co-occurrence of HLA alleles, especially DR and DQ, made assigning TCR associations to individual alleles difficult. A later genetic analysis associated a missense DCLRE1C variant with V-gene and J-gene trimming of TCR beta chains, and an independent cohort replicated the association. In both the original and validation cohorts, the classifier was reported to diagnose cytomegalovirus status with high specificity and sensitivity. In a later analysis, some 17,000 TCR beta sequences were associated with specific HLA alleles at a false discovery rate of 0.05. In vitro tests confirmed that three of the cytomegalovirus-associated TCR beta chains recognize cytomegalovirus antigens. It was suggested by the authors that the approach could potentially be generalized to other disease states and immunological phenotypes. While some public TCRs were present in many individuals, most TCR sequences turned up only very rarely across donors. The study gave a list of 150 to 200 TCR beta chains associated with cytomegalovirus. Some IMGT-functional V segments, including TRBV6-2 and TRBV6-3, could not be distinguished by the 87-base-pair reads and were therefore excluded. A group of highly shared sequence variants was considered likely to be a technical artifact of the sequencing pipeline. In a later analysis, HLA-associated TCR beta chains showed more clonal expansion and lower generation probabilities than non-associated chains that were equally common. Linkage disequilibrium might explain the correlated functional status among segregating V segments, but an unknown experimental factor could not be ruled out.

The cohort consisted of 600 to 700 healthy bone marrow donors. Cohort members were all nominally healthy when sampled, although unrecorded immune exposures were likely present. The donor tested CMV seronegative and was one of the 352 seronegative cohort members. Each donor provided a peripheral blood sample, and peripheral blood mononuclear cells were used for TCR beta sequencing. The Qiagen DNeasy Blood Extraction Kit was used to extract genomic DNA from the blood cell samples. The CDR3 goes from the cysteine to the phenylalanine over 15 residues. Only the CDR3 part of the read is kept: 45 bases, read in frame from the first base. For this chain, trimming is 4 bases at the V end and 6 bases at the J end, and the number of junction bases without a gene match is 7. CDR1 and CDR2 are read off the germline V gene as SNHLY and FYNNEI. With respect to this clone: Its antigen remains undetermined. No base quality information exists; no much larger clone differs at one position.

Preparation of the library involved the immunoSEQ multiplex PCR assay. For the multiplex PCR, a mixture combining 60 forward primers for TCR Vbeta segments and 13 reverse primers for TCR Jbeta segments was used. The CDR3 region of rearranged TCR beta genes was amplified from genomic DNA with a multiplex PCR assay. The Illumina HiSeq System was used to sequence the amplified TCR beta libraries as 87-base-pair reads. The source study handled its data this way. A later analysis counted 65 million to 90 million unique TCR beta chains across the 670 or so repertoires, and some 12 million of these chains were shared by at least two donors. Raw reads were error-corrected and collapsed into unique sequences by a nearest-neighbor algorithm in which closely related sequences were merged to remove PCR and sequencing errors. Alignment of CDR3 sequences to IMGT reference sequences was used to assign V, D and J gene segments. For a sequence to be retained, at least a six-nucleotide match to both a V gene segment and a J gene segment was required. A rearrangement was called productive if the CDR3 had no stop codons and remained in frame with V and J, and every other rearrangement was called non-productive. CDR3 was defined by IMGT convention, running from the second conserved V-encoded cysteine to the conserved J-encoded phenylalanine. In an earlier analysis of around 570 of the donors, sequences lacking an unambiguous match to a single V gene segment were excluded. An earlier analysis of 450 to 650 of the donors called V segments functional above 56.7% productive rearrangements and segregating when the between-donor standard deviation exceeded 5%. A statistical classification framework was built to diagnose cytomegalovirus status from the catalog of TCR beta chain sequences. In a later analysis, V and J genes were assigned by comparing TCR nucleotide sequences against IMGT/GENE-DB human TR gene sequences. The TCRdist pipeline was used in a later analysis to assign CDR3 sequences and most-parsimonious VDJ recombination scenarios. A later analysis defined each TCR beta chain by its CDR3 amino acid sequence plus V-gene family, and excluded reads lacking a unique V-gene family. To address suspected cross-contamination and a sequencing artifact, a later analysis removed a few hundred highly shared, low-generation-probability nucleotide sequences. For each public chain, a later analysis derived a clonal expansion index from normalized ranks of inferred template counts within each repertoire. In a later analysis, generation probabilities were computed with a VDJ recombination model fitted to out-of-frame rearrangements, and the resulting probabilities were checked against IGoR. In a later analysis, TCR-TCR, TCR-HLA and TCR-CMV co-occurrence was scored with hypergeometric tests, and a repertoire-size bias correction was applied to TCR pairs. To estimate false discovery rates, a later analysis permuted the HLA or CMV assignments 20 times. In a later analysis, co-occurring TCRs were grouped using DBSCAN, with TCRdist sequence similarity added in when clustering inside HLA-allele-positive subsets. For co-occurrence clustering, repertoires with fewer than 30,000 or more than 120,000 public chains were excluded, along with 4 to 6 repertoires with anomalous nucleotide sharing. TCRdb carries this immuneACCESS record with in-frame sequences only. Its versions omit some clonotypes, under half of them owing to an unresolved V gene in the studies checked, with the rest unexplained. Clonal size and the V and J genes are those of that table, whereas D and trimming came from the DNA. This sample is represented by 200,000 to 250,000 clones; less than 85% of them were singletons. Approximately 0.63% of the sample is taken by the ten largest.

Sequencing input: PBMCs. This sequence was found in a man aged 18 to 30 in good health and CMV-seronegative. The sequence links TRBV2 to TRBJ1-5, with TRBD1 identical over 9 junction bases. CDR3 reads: CASSGNRGRGQPQHF. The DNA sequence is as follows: TGTGCCAGCAGTGGTAACAGGGGGCGAGGTCAGCCCCAGCATTTT.